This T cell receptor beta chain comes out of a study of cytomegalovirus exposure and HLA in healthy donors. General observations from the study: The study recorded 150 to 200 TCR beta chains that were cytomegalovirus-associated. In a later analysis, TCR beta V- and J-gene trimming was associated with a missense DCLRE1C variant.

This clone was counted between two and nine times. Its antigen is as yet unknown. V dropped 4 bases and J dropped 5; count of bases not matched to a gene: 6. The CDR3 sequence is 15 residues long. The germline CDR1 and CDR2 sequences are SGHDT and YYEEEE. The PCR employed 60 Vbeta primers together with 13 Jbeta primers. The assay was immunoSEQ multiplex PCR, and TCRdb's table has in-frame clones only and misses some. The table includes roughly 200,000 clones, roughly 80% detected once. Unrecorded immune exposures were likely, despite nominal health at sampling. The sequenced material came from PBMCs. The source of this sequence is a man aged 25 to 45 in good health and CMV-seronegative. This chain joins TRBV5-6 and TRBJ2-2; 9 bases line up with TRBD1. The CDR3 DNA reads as TGTGCCAGCAGCGTCCGGGACAGGGTTACCGGGGAGCTGTTTTTT. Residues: CASSVRDRVTGELFF.